This TCR beta chain emerged from a study of Tregs in tolerant kidney transplant recipients. The study's findings and limits: Changing PCR primers prevented nucleotide comparison between some patients' samples. In tolerant patients, donor-specific Tregs outgrew total Tregs, suggesting antigen-driven expansion. Validation in larger populations is needed because few patients were studied.

Produced via immunoSEQ multiplex PCR; TCRdb's table is partial and in-frame only. The sample consists of about 52,000 clones, about 89% of them appearing once. For this clone: Its target is not known.

The CDR3 contains 15 residues. V lost 4 bases and J lost 1; bases outside the gene matches: 3. In germline, CDR1 is LGHNA, CDR2 YSLEER. Related graft donors supplied nonmyeloablative bone marrow transplants, and mixed chimerism was transient. CD4+CD25+CD127- Tregs, CD4+CD25- non-Tregs, CD4 and CD8 cells were sorted. This chain joins TRBV4-3 and TRBJ2-3; 9 bases are shared with TRBD1. The TCR sequence derives from a human patient who received a combined kidney and bone marrow transplant. Part of the T cells may come from the graft donor. The source material was CD8+ T cells from blood (PBMCs), sampled 24 months after the transplant. This CDR3 reads CASSRGDRGTDTQYF. The CDR3 DNA follows: TGCGCCAGCAGCCGTGGGGACAGGGGCACAGATACGCAGTATTTT.